This TCR beta chain was recovered during a study of CD8+ T cells in alopecia areata (dated by TCRdb to the late 2010s). Notes on the research overall: The treated patients took part in an open-label pilot trial in which moderate-to-severe alopecia areata was treated with oral tofacitinib at 5 to 10 mg twice daily. Patients stayed on tofacitinib for 6 to 18 months and then had 6 months of follow-up off drug so that delayed response and recurrence could be assessed. For the treated patients, the SALT score, which quantifies what percentage of scalp surface area is affected, served as the measure of disease severity. In both human patients and the C3H/HeJ mouse model, the study applied high-throughput TCRbeta sequencing to look at T cell clonal expansion in alopecia areata. Human TCRbeta sequencing covered scalp tissue and sorted CD4+ and CD8+ peripheral blood T cells from patchy and totalis/universalis alopecia areata patients and healthy controls. Biopsies were taken from tofacitinib-treated patients at baseline and at 4 and 24 weeks of treatment, and a later scalp biopsy was taken in several of the tofacitinib-treated patients. Scalp clonality was compared across normal scalp (n=4), patchy alopecia areata scalp (n=8), and alopecia totalis/universalis scalp (n=8). The RNA source kit depended on sample type: the PAXgene miRNA kit for fixed scalp, the miRNeasy kit for PBMCs, and the RNeasy kit for mouse skin. Amplification of TCRbeta CDR3 regions was done by immunoSEQ multiplex PCR using 35 Vbeta forward primers and 13 Jbeta reverse primers. What the research found in general, with its limitations: Shared TCR sequences between patients were less evident than in mice, which may be partly attributable to HLA diversity in the patient population. Many expanded lesional clones persisted in scalp and blood during tofacitinib treatment, which may partly explain relapse after stopping treatment. Unlike mouse skin, where gammadelta T cells dominate, normal human skin contains resident alphabeta T cells that get sequenced too, which complicates analysis of the scalp TCR repertoire. Because the treated cohort was small and had only one nonresponder, larger studies are needed to examine links between baseline CD8+ expansion and response. Higher clonality and more expanded CD8+ clones were observed in lesional scalp than in normal scalp, particularly in alopecia totalis/universalis, a finding suggestive of antigenic drive. With tofacitinib, both scalp clonality and the number of expanded CD8+ clones among the top 100 scalp clones went down significantly.

Library creation used the immunoSEQ multiplex PCR assay. RNA was extracted from all samples and reverse transcribed into cDNA, which served as template for TCR sequencing. First-strand cDNA was synthesized using SuperScript III with a 2:1 mix of oligo-dT and random hexamers. Amplification bias was assessed with a synthetic immune receptor repertoire, and residual bias was removed computationally. As for the original processing: Raw reads were preprocessed to remove errors, and CDR3 was defined by IMGT conventions from the conserved cysteine to phenylalanine. Clonality was computed as 1 minus the Shannon entropy, with the entropy normalized by log2 of the number of productive unique TCRs. Scalp TCRbeta sequences were cross-referenced with sorted blood CD4 and CD8 repertoires so that the CD4 or CD8 identity of scalp clones could be inferred. Drawn from immuneACCESS, this table holds only the in-frame rearrangements with V and J called that TCRdb kept. Clones are partly lost; checked studies trace under half to an unresolved V gene and leave the rest unexplained. V, J and clone size are taken as reported in that table, and D and trimming were inferred from the DNA itself. Here the sample has about 250,000 clones; 45% to 70% occur a single time. The ten largest make up 0.75% to 0.95% of the sample.

V is pared back by 4 bases and J by 2 bases, with 9 bases lying between the germline termini. Counted from cysteine to phenylalanine, this CDR3 has 13 amino acids. Only the CDR3 DNA stays, 39 bases, in frame from base 1. The germline V gene supplies CDR1 SGHRS and CDR2 YFSETQ. Points on this clone: Its antigen remains unidentified. No base quality information exists; no much larger clone differs at one position.

Sample treatment or condition, as interpreted from the label and publication: oral pan-JAK inhibitor, 5-10 mg twice daily. Peripheral blood and lesional scalp punch biopsies were obtained from patients with alopecia areata. PBMCs were separated by density centrifugation and stained for CD3, CD4 and CD8, after which CD4+ and CD8+ T cells were sorted on a FACSAria. This chain is built from TRBV5-1 and TRBJ1-1; no confident D gene assignment can be made. This sequence was found in a human donor with alopecia areata. Here the sequenced sample was CD4+ T cells sorted from blood, taken around week 53, from a patient treated with tofacitinib. The CDR3 here reads CASSRQDNTEAFF. The bases are TGCGCCAGCAGCCGCCAAGATAACACTGAAGCTTTCTTT.